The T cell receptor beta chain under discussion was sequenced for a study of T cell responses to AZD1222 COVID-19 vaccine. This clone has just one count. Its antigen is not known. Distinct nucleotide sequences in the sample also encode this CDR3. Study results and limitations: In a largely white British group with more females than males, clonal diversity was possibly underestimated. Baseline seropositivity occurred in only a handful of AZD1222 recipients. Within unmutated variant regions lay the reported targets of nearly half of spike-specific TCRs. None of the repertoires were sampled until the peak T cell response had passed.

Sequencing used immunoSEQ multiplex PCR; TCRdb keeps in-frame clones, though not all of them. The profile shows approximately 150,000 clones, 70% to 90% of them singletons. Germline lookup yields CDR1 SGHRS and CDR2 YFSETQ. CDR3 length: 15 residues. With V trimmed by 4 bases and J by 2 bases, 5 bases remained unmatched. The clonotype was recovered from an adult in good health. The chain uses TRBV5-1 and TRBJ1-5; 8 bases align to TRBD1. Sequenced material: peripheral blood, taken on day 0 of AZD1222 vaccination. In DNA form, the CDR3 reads TGCGCCAGCAGCCTATCGACAGGGGGCAATCAGCCCCAGCATTTT. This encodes CASSLSTGGNQPQHF.